Listed here are 21 T cell receptor beta chains from one sample, sequenced in a study of beta chain features in type 1 diabetes. The entirety of the isolated RNA underwent reverse transcription, so expressed TCRB transcripts were sequenced. TCRdb's copy holds only in-frame clones and misses some; the assay was immunoSEQ multiplex PCR. The data hold 400,000 to 600,000 clones, with approximately 31% observed a single time. Specimen: naive CD4+ T cells from blood. The receptor source for this set is a man aged 18 to 35 in good health.

The chain recombines TRBV30 with TRBJ2-1; D may be TRBD2 (6 bases). The germline CDR1 and CDR2 sequences are GTSNPN and SVGIG (reference sequence). V shed 2 bases and J shed 8 bases, with 19 bases lying between them. The CDR3 spans 15 residues. The CDR3 loop is CAWSPIRRTGDEQFF. The CDR3 DNA reads TGTGCCTGGAGTCCTATCAGGAGAACGGGGGATGAGCAGTTCTTC.

The chain is built from TRBV7-8 and TRBJ2-5, with 8 bases that match TRBD2. The germline V gene has CDR1 SGHVS and CDR2 FQNEAQ. The CDR3 covers 15 residues. V lost 7 bases and J lost 0; bases outside the gene matches: 7. The CDR3 reads CASTKLAAYQETQYF. Written as DNA, the CDR3 is TGTGCCAGCACCAAACTAGCGGCGTACCAAGAGACCCAGTACTTC.

The V and J genes are TRBV5-4 and TRBJ1-2; possibly TRBD1 for D (5 bases). V lost 9 bases, J lost 2 bases, and 17 bases lay in between. Per germline, CDR1 SGHNT and CDR2 YYREEE (reference sequence). The CDR3 runs 14 residues. CDR3 in amino acids: CATAYGGINYGYTF. The CDR3, as DNA: TGTGCCACCGCTTACGGGGGGATCAACTATGGCTACACCTTC. The variable domain in full, with the rest retrieved from reference TRBV5-4 and TRBJ1-2, is ETGVTQSPTHLIKTRGQQVTLRCSSQSGHNTVSWYQQALGQGPQFIFQYYREEENGRGNFPPRFSGLQFPNYSSELNVNALELDDSALYLCATAYGGINYGYTFGSGTRLTVV.

The chain carries TRBV30 and TRBJ2-3, with D perhaps matching TRBD1 (5 bases). V lost 7 bases and J 0 bases, leaving 20 bases between the germline ends. CDR3 length: 16 residues. The germline V gene encodes CDR1 GTSNPN and CDR2 SVGIG (reference sequence). This CDR3 is CASDSFGARSTDTQYF. The CDR3 DNA follows: TGTGCCTCTGATAGCTTTGGGGCCCGGAGCACAGATACGCAGTATTTT.

This clone was seen more than once but under ten times. The chain combines TRBV30 with TRBJ2-7; the D is unclear. The CDR3 runs to 13 residues. The germline gives CDR1 GTSNPN, CDR2 SVGIG (reference sequence). V shed 0 bases and J shed 2 bases, with 8 bases lying between them. CDR3 in amino acids: CAWSVSPTYEQYF. CDR3 in DNA: TGTGCCTGGAGTGTAAGCCCCACCTACGAGCAGTACTTC.

CDR3 coding DNA: TGTGCCAGCAGCCAAGCCCGGGACACCCTCTACTATGGCTACACCTTC. Residues: CASSQARDTLYYGYTF. This chain connects TRBV14 to TRBJ1-2; tentatively, D is TRBD1 (6 bases). Germline V CDR1 and CDR2: SGHDN, FVKESK. V was trimmed by 1 base and J by 3 bases, leaving 15 bases between them. This CDR3 is built from 16 residues. Drawing the rest from reference TRBV14 and TRBJ1-2, the complete variable domain is EAGVTQFPSHSVIEKGQTVTLRCDPISGHDNLYWYRRVMGKEIKFLLHFVKESKQDESGMPNNRFLAERTGGTYSTLKVQPAELEDSGVYFCASSQARDTLYYGYTFGSGTRLTVV.

This rearrangement joins TRBV19 to TRBJ2-1; D ambiguous. This CDR3 has 11 amino acids. V was trimmed by 1 base and J by 12 bases, leaving 7 bases between them. Germline CDR1 reads LNHDA; CDR2 reads SQIVND (reference sequence). As DNA, the CDR3 is TGTGCCAGTAGTATAGGGCCGCGGCAGTTCTTC. Amino acids: CASSIGPRQFF.

The V gene is TRBV30, the J gene TRBJ2-7; unclear D gene. The germline V and J ends were trimmed by 0 bases and 3 bases, with 12 bases remaining between them. Germline V CDR1 and CDR2: GTSNPN, SVGIG (reference sequence). The CDR3 length is 14 residues. The CDR3 spells CAWSVRLVGYEQYF. The CDR3 coding sequence is TGTGCCTGGAGTGTACGACTGGTCGGCTACGAGCAGTACTTC. Together with reference TRBV30 and TRBJ2-7, the CDR3 gives the full variable domain: SQTIHQWPATLVQPVGSPLSLECTVEGTSNPNLYWYRQAAGRGLQLLFYSVGIGQISSEVPQNLSASRPQDRQFILSSKKLLLSDSGFYLCAWSVRLVGYEQYFGPGTRLTVT.

The chain is built from TRBV28 and TRBJ2-7; 11 nucleotides match TRBD2. The CDR3 has 14 amino acids. CDR1 is MDHEN, CDR2 SYDVKM, per germline. Trimming at V came to 6 bases and at J to 4 bases, leaving 5 bases not matched to a gene. CDR3 bases: TGTGCCAGCAGACCGACTAGCGGGAAGTACGAGCAGTACTTC. Protein product: CASRPTSGKYEQYF. Based on the CDR3 plus reference TRBV28 and TRBJ2-7, the full variable domain is DVKVTQSSRYLVKRTGEKVFLECVQDMDHENMFWYRQDPGLGLRLIYFSYDVKMKEKGDIPEGYSVSREKKERFSLILESASTNQTSMYLCASRPTSGKYEQYFGPGTRLTVT.

This chain links TRBV6-5 with TRBJ2-5; possibly TRBD1 for D (6 bases). The CDR3 has 14 residues. V lost 4 bases and J 2 bases, leaving 11 bases between the germline ends. The germline gives CDR1 MNHEY, CDR2 SVGAGI. The DNA of the CDR3 is TGTGCCAGCAGTTCCGAAGGACAGCAAGAGACCCAGTACTTC. It codes for CASSSEGQQETQYF.

This clone was counted only a few times. The chain employs TRBV14 and TRBJ2-1; 14 bases line up with TRBD2. CDR3 length: 18 amino acids. The J segment lost 0 bases and the V segment lost 2 bases, leaving 3 bases of the junction unmatched. Germline V gene data show CDR1 as SGHDN and CDR2 as FVKESK. The CDR3 here is CASSQRTSGRSSYNEQFF. In DNA form, the CDR3 reads TGTGCCAGCAGCCAAAGGACTAGCGGGAGGAGCTCCTACAATGAGCAGTTCTTC.

The chain is built from TRBV7-2 and TRBJ2-3; TRBD1 might be the D (6 bases). There are 14 residues in the CDR3. CDR1 SGHTA and CDR2 FQGNSA come from the germline V gene. V lost 7 bases and J 0 bases, leaving 11 bases between the germline ends. The CDR3 region has the DNA TGTGCCAGCACCAGGGACATGAGCACAGATACGCAGTATTTT. The encoded protein is CASTRDMSTDTQYF.

J is TRBJ2-7 and V is TRBV5-1; a possible D gene is TRBD2 (6 bases). There are 15 residues in the CDR3. The germline V gene encodes CDR1 SGHRS and CDR2 YFSETQ. Trimming removed 4 bases from V and 5 bases from J, with 19 bases in between. The CDR3 DNA is TGCGCCAGCAGCCTGGGGCTAGCGTTAAGCAACGAGCAGTACTTC. Its translation: CASSLGLALSNEQYF.

This clone was counted a single time. This sequence joins TRBV19 and TRBJ2-1; D is unresolved. The CDR3 has 11 residues. V dropped 10 bases and J dropped 4 bases, with 8 bases sitting between them. Germline V gene data show CDR1 as LNHDA and CDR2 as SQIVND (reference sequence). This CDR3 is CATRAYNEQFF. The CDR3, as DNA: TGTGCCACGCGAGCATACAATGAGCAGTTCTTC. Looking up the rest from reference TRBV19 and TRBJ2-1 gives the full variable domain: DGGITQSPKYLFRKEGQNVTLSCEQNLNHDAMYWYRQDPGQGLRLIYYSQIVNDFQKGDIAEGYSVSREKKESFPLTVTSAQKNPTAFYLCATRAYNEQFFGPGTRLTVL.

This chain connects TRBV25-1 to TRBJ2-7; D is unresolved. V lost 1 base and J lost 3, with 7 bases in between. The CDR3 runs to 13 residues. CDR1 is MGHDK and CDR2 is SYGVNS in the germline V gene. CDR3 coding DNA: TGTGCCAGCAGTGAATGGGCGGACTACGAGCAGTACTTC. Translated: CASSEWADYEQYF.

This clone has more than one count but fewer than ten. Other nucleotide sequences in the sample specify the same CDR3. V is TRBV29-1 and J is TRBJ2-5; D gene uncertain. The germline CDR1 and CDR2 sequences are SQVTM and ANQGSEA. Trimming took 1 base from V and 4 from J, leaving 1 base between them. The CDR3 sequence is 10 residues long. CDR3 in DNA: TGCAGCGTTGAAGTAGAGACCCAGTACTTC. Amino acid sequence: CSVEVETQYF.

The chain recombines TRBV27 with TRBJ1-1; D unresolved. The CDR3 extends over 14 amino acids. The germline V gene encodes CDR1 MNHEY and CDR2 SMNVEV (reference sequence). V was trimmed by 2 bases and J by 10 bases, leaving 17 bases between them. CDR3 nucleotide sequence: TGTGCCAGCAGTTTAAGGGTGGCCGCAAGTCCAGCTTTCTTT. Its protein is CASSLRVAASPAFF.

This clone was detected only a few times. This same CDR3 is encoded by further DNA sequences in the sample. The chain is built from TRBV20-1 and TRBJ1-5; D ambiguous. The CDR3 is 10 amino acids. Trimming shortened V by 6 bases and J by 6 bases, and 6 bases separated the two germline ends. Looked up from germline, CDR1 is DFQATT and CDR2 is SNEGSKA (reference sequence). The CDR3 sequence: CSAGLQPQHF. The CDR3 DNA sequence: TGCAGTGCCGGCCTTCAGCCCCAGCATTTT.

The chain uses TRBV25-1 and TRBJ1-2; D gene unclear. Germline CDR1 and CDR2: MGHDK and SYGVNS. The ends were cut back, 2 bases at V and 0 bases at J, with 7 bases in the middle. There are 14 residues in the CDR3. CDR3: CASSERRANYGYTF. Here the CDR3 DNA reads TGTGCCAGCAGTGAAAGACGGGCTAACTATGGCTACACCTTC.

CDR3 sequence (DNA): TGTGCCAGCAGCCCAACGGGGACTAGCGGACGCGATACGCAGTATTTT. This gives the protein CASSPTGTSGRDTQYF. V and J are TRBV9 and TRBJ2-3, with 11 bases that match TRBD2. This CDR3 has 16 residues. J gave up 6 bases and V 4 bases, and 10 bases lay outside the gene matches. Germline V gene sequence: CDR1 SGDLS, CDR2 YYNGEE.

The chain recombines TRBV2 with TRBJ2-5; D is uncertain. Trimming cost V 6 bases and J 5 bases, with 19 bases left between them. Germline values: CDR1 SNHLY, CDR2 FYNNEI. The CDR3 covers 15 residues. The CDR3 sequence: CASRRRVVGWETQYF. DNA for the CDR3: TGTGCCAGCAGGAGGCGCGTGGTGGGATGGGAGACCCAGTACTTC.